Listed below are T cell receptor beta chains from one sample, sequenced in a study of T cell repertoires in cytomegalovirus infection. Their recognized antigens are unknown. Using its own MiXCR run on the reads, TCRdb lists one record per CDR3 protein. The sample includes approximately 600,000 distinct CDR3 sequences, under 45% seen only once; the top ten take 48%. The input for sequencing was cultured PBMCs, taken from culture after CMV antigen stimulation. These receptors originate from a human donor in good health (CMV status not recorded). Some clones in this sample may be carry-over from other donors' samples. Both conserved end residues are part of each CDR3. Each record gives: V gene, D gene, J gene, clone size, CDR3 protein, CDR3 DNA. D genes are given only for firm matches. Clone size is stated in some rows and not others, as once, few, many or a class when expanded.

TRBV5-6	NA	TRBJ2-1	NA	CASQGLAAHNEQFF	TGTGCCAGCCAGGGGCTAGCTGCGCACAATGAGCAGTTCTTC
TRBV6-2/TRBV6-3	TRBD1	TRBJ1-5	NA	CASSERTGNQPQHF	TGTGCCAGCAGCGAGAGGACAGGGAATCAGCCCCAGCATTTT
TRBV11-2	NA	TRBJ1-2	NA	CASSLEYGQNYGYTF	TGTGCCAGCAGCTTAGAGTACGGACAGAACTATGGCTACACCTTC
TRBV5-1	NA	TRBJ2-3	NA	CASSSLVGSFTDTQYF	TGCGCCAGCAGCTCACTAGTCGGCTCGTTCACAGATACGCAGTATTTT
TRBV7-8	NA	TRBJ2-7	few	CASTQPGALAYEQYF	TGTGCCAGCACCCAACCTGGGGCCCTAGCCTACGAGCAGTACTTC
TRBV7-9	NA	TRBJ2-1	few	CASSLLNPGVNEQFF	TGTGCCAGCAGCCTTTTAAATCCAGGGGTGAATGAGCAGTTCTTC
TRBV7-2	NA	TRBJ2-1	NA	CASSPTWDNEQFF	TGTGCCAGCAGCCCCACTTGGGACAATGAGCAGTTCTTC
TRBV20-1	TRBD1	TRBJ1-5	few	CSASPSGVGQIPEPQHF	TGCAGTGCTAGCCCCTCAGGGGTGGGACAGATCCCCGAACCCCAGCATTTT
TRBV7-2	TRBD2	TRBJ2-4	many	CATAFEGGNIQYF	TGTGCCACCGCATTCGAGGGAGGGAACATTCAGTACTTC
TRBV12-3/TRBV12-4	TRBD2	TRBJ2-3	NA	CASSPSGGSVRQYF	TGTGCCAGCAGTCCCAGCGGGGGGTCTGTCAGGCAGTATTTT
TRBV7-2	NA	TRBJ2-2	many	CASSSGRESGELFF	TGTGCCAGCAGCTCGGGACGGGAATCCGGGGAGCTGTTTTTT
TRBV10-3	TRBD1	TRBJ1-1	NA	CAISPGTGGLNTEAFF	TGTGCCATCAGTCCCGGGACAGGGGGCCTGAACACTGAAGCTTTCTTT
TRBV12-3/TRBV12-4	TRBD2	TRBJ2-3	NA	CASNQNSGVDTQYF	TGTGCCAGCAACCAGAATAGCGGGGTAGATACGCAGTATTTT
TRBV6-1	NA	TRBJ2-7	few	CASSEEADEQYF	TGTGCCAGCAGTGAAGAGGCAGACGAGCAGTACTTC
TRBV7-9	TRBD1	TRBJ1-1	few	CASSEQGALEAFF	TGTGCCAGCAGCGAACAGGGGGCGCTTGAAGCTTTCTTT
TRBV18	TRBD2	TRBJ2-1	few	CASSPDARLAGGYWKQFF	TGTGCCAGCTCACCCGACGCAAGACTAGCGGGCGGATACTGGAAGCAGTTCTTC
TRBV4-3	TRBD2	TRBJ2-7	once	CASSQIHGTSAYEQYF	TGCGCCAGCAGCCAAATCCACGGGACTAGCGCATACGAGCAGTACTTC
TRBV5-1	TRBD1	TRBJ2-2	NA	CASSLTPPGQGFTGELFF	TGCGCCAGCAGCTTGACTCCACCGGGACAGGGGTTTACCGGGGAGCTGTTTTTT
TRBV7-2	NA	TRBJ2-2	few	CASSQDWVNTGELFF	TGTGCCAGCAGTCAGGACTGGGTGAACACCGGGGAGCTGTTTTTT
TRBV5-4	NA	TRBJ1-3	NA	CASSEGGASSGNTIYF	TGTGCCAGCTCGGAGGGGGGGGCCAGCTCTGGAAACACCATATATTTT
TRBV19	NA	TRBJ2-1	few	CASSMGRYNEQFF	TGTGCCAGTAGTATGGGAAGGTACAATGAGCAGTTCTTC
TRBV7-8	NA	TRBJ2-7	few	CASSLVGNPYEQYF	TGTGCCAGCAGCTTAGTGGGGAATCCCTACGAGCAGTACTTC
TRBV5-6	NA	TRBJ2-7	NA	CASSAGTSYEQYF	TGTGCCAGCAGCGCAGGGACTTCGTACGAGCAGTACTTC
TRBV10-3	TRBD1	TRBJ2-5	few	CAINRGVQETQYF	TGTGCCATCAACAGGGGGGTCCAAGAGACCCAGTACTTC
TRBV7-6	TRBD1	TRBJ2-7	NA	CASSSIGTGKRLHEQYF	TGTGCCAGCAGCTCGATAGGGACAGGAAAGCGTCTCCACGAGCAGTACTTC
TRBV12-3/TRBV12-4	TRBD2	TRBJ2-1	NA	CASSPGLAAPHEQFF	TGTGCCAGCAGTCCTGGACTAGCGGCGCCCCATGAGCAGTTCTTC
TRBV7-2	NA	TRBJ2-3	few	CASRRVDTQYF	TGTGCCAGTCGGCGGGTGGATACGCAGTATTTT
TRBV7-3	NA	TRBJ2-3	NA	CASRIRMGSDTDTQYF	TGTGCCAGCAGAATTAGGATGGGATCCGACACAGATACGCAGTATTTT
TRBV2	NA	TRBJ2-7	NA	CASSEAWQGPRYEQYF	TGTGCCAGCAGTGAAGCGTGGCAGGGGCCCCGCTACGAGCAGTACTTC
TRBV14	NA	TRBJ2-3	few	CASSQVQEFTDTQYF	TGTGCCAGCAGCCAAGTCCAGGAATTCACAGATACGCAGTATTTT
TRBV7-2	TRBD2	TRBJ2-7	many	CASSFSSGRSTYEQYF	TGTGCCAGCAGCTTCTCAAGCGGGAGGTCCACCTACGAGCAGTACTTC
TRBV7-2	NA	TRBJ2-1	few	CASSLWTPQNEQFF	TGTGCCAGCAGCCTTTGGACGCCCCAGAATGAGCAGTTCTTC
TRBV7-6	NA	TRBJ1-3	few	CASSLPPGAGNTIYF	TGTGCCAGCAGCTTACCCCCAGGGGCTGGAAACACCATATATTTT
TRBV27	NA	TRBJ2-7	NA	CASSLGWDGRFEQYF	TGTGCCAGCAGTTTAGGGTGGGACGGTCGTTTCGAGCAGTACTTC
TRBV6-1	TRBD1	TRBJ1-2	NA	CASSEGTGGGIYGYTF	TGTGCCAGCAGTGAAGGGACAGGGGGCGGAATCTATGGCTACACCTTC
TRBV7-2	NA	TRBJ2-1	NA	CASSLSRNNEQFF	TGTGCCAGCAGCTTATCCAGAAACAATGAGCAGTTCTTC
TRBV12-3/TRBV12-4	NA	TRBJ2-7	NA	CASSFRGFGYEQYF	TGTGCCAGCAGTTTTAGGGGGTTCGGATACGAGCAGTACTTC
TRBV12-3/TRBV12-4	TRBD1	TRBJ1-2	NA	CASSPPGGAHGYTF	TGTGCCAGCAGCCCTCCAGGGGGCGCACATGGCTACACCTTC
TRBV7-6	TRBD1	TRBJ2-5	many	CASSQAWDRVQTQYF	TGTGCCAGCAGCCAAGCCTGGGACAGGGTGCAGACCCAGTACTTC
TRBV7-6	NA	TRBJ1-1	NA	CASSFTWEAEAFF	TGTGCCAGCAGCTTTACATGGGAGGCTGAAGCTTTCTTT
TRBV2	TRBD2	TRBJ2-2	NA	CASSGTSGRGTGELFF	TGTGCCAGCAGTGGGACTAGCGGGAGAGGTACCGGGGAGCTGTTTTTT
TRBV10-3	NA	TRBJ2-7	NA	CAISGRTALGQYF	TGTGCCATCAGTGGCAGGACGGCTCTCGGGCAGTACTTC
TRBV7-6	NA	TRBJ2-2	few	CASSLEVGGELFF	TGTGCCAGCAGCTTAGAGGTCGGCGGGGAGCTGTTTTTT
TRBV4-2	TRBD2	TRBJ2-1	NA	CASSQGGLAGAYNEQFF	TGTGCCAGCAGCCAGGGTGGACTAGCGGGGGCCTACAATGAGCAGTTCTTC
TRBV7-2	TRBD2	TRBJ2-5	NA	CASSRSTGGETQYF	TGTGCCAGCAGCCGAAGTACGGGAGGAGAGACCCAGTACTTC
TRBV11-3	TRBD2	TRBJ2-1	few	CASSKGLAGTEQFF	TGTGCCAGCAGCAAGGGACTAGCGGGCACAGAGCAGTTCTTC
TRBV7-2	NA	TRBJ2-3	NA	CASRPVAGAADTQYF	TGTGCCAGCAGGCCAGTGGCGGGGGCAGCGGATACGCAGTATTTT
TRBV7-2	NA	TRBJ1-4	NA	CASSLEGTGNEKLFF	TGTGCCAGCAGCTTAGAGGGGACGGGGAATGAAAAACTGTTTTTT
TRBV19	NA	TRBJ2-6	NA	CASSSGSGANVLTF	TGTGCCAGTTCCAGCGGGTCTGGGGCCAACGTCCTGACTTTC
TRBV28	TRBD1	TRBJ2-7	NA	CASKTGGSYEQYF	TGTGCCAGCAAGACAGGGGGTTCCTACGAGCAGTACTTC
TRBV7-2	NA	TRBJ1-1	few	CASRSDSLYTEAFF	TGTGCCAGCAGATCGGACAGCTTATACACTGAAGCTTTCTTT
TRBV7-6	TRBD1	TRBJ1-2	NA	CASSPRVTGISGYTF	TGTGCCAGCAGCCCGCGGGTGACAGGGATCAGTGGCTACACCTTC
TRBV7-8	NA	TRBJ1-1	NA	CASRTRGVTEAFF	TGTGCCAGCCGAACCCGTGGGGTCACTGAAGCTTTCTTT
TRBV20-1	NA	TRBJ2-5	NA	CSAGPRGRGETQYF	TGCAGTGCCGGACCCAGGGGGCGGGGGGAGACCCAGTACTTC
TRBV7-9	NA	TRBJ1-1	NA	CASTPQVGAEAFF	TGTGCCAGCACCCCCCAGGTGGGTGCTGAAGCTTTCTTT
TRBV2	NA	TRBJ1-5	few	CASGAGSGPQHF	TGTGCCAGCGGGGCGGGCTCCGGGCCCCAGCATTTT
TRBV6-1	TRBD1	TRBJ1-6	once	CASSERGQDSPLHF	TGTGCCAGCAGTGAACGGGGACAGGATTCACCCCTCCACTTT
TRBV5-1	NA	TRBJ2-7	NA	CASSLGGPTSSYEQYF	TGCGCCAGCAGCTTGGGAGGCCCCACGAGCTCCTACGAGCAGTACTTC
TRBV7-2	NA	TRBJ1-4	few	CASSLGRVRNEKLFF	TGTGCCAGCAGCTTAGGCAGAGTTCGAAATGAAAAACTGTTTTTT